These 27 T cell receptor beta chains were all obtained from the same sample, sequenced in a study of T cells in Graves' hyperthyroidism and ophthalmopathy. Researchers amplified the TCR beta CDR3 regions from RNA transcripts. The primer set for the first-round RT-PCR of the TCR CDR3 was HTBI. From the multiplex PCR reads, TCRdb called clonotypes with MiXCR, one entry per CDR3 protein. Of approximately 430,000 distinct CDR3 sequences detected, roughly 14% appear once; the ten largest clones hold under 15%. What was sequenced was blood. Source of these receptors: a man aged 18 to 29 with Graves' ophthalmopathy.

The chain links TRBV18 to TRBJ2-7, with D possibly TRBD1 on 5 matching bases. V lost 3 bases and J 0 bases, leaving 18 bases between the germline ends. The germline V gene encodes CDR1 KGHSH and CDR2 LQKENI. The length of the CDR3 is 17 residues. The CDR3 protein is CASSPDTAWGISYEQYF. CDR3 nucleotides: TGTGCCAGCTCACCGGACACGGCCTGGGGCATCTCCTACGAGCAGTACTTC.

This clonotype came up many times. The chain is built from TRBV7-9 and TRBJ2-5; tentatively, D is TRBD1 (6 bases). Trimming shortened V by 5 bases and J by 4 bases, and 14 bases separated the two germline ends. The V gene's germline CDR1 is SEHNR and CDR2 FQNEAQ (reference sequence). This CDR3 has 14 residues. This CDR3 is CASSRFRDIETQYF. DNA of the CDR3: TGTGCCAGCAGCCGATTCCGGGACATAGAGACCCAGTACTTC.

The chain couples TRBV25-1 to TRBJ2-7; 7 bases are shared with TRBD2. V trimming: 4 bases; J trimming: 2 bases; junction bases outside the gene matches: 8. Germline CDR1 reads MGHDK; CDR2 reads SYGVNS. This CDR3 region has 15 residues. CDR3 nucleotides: TGTGCCAGCAGTGCCCCTGGCGGGACTACCTACGAGCAGTACTTC. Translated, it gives CASSAPGGTTYEQYF.

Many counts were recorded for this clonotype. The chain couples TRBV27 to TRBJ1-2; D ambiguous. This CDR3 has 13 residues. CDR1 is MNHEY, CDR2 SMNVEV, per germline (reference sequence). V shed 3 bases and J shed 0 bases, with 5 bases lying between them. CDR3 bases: TGTGCCAGCAGTTTCGAATCTAACTATGGCTACACCTTC. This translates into CASSFESNYGYTF.

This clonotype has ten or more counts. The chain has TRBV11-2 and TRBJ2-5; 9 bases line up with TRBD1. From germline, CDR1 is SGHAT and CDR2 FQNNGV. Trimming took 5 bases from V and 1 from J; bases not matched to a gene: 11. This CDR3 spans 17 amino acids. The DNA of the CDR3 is TGTGCCAGCAGCCTAGGCGGGACAGGGAAGGTCCAAGAGACCCAGTACTTC. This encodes CASSLGGTGKVQETQYF. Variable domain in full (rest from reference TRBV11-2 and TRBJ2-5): EAGVAQSPRYKIIEKRQSVAFWCNPISGHATLYWYQQILGQGPKLLIQFQNNGVVDDSQLPKDRFSAERLKGVDSTLKIQPAKLEDSAVYLCASSLGGTGKVQETQYFGPGTRLLVL.

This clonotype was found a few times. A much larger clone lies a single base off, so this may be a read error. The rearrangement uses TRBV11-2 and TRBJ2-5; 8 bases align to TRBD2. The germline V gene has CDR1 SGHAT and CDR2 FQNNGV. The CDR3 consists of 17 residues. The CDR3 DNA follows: TGTGCCAGCAGCTCCGAGACCCGGACTAGCACTCTGGAGACCCAGCACTTC. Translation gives CASSSETRTSTLETQHF.

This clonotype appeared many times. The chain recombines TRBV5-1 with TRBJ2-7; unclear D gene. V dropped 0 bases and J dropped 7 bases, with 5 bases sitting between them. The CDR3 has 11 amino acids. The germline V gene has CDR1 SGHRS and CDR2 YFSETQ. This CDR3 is CASSLEVEQYF. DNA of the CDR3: TGCGCCAGCAGCTTGGAGGTTGAGCAGTACTTC.

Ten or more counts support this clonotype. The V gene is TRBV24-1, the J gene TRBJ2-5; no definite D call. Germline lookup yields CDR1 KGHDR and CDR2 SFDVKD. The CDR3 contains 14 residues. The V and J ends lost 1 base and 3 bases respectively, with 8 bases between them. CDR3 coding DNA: TGTGCCACCAGTGATTTCTCCACAAAAGAGACCCAGTACTTC. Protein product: CATSDFSTKETQYF.

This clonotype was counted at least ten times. CDR3 in amino acids: CASGLAGVETQYF. CDR3 coding DNA: TGTGCCTCCGGACTAGCGGGGGTGGAGACCCAGTACTTC. The J gene is TRBJ2-5, the V gene TRBV30; TRBD2 matches 13 bases. The germline V gene encodes CDR1 GTSNPN and CDR2 SVGIG (reference sequence). Germline trimming cut 7 bases from V and 5 bases from J; bases unmatched to any gene: 4. The CDR3 runs 13 residues.

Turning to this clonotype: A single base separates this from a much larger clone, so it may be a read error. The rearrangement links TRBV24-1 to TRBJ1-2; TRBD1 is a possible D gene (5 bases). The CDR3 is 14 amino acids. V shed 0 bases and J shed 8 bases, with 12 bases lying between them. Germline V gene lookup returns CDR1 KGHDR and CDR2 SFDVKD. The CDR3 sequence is CATSDLWDEEGYTF. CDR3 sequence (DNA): TGTGCCACCAGTGATTTGTGGGACGAGGAAGGCTACACCTTC.

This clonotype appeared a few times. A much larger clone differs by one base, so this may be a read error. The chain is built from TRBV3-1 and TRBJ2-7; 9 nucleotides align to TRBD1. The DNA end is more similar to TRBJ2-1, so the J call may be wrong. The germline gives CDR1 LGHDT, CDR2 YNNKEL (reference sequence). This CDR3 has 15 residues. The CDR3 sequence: CASSQDGGQGYEQFF. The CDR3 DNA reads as TGTGCCAGCAGCCAAGATGGGGGACAGGGCTACGAGCAGTTCTTC.

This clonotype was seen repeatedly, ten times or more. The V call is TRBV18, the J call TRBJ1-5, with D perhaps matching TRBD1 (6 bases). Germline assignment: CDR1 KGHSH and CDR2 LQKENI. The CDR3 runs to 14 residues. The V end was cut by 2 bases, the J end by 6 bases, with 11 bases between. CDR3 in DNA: TGTGCCAGCTCACCAACAGGGAACAGTCAGCCCCAGCATTTT. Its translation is CASSPTGNSQPQHF.

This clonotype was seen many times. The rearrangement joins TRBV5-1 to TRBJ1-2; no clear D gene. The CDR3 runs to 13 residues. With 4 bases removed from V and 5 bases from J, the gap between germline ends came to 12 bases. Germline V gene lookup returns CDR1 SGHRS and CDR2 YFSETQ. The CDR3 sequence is CASSAGYYYGYTF. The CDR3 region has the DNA TGCGCCAGCAGCGCCGGATACTATTATGGCTACACCTTC. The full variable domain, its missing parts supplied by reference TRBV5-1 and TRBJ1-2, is KAGVTQTPRYLIKTRGQQVTLSCSPISGHRSVSWYQQTPGQGLQFLFEYFSETQRNKGNFPGRFSGRQFSNSRSEMNVSTLELGDSALYLCASSAGYYYGYTFGSGTRLTVV.

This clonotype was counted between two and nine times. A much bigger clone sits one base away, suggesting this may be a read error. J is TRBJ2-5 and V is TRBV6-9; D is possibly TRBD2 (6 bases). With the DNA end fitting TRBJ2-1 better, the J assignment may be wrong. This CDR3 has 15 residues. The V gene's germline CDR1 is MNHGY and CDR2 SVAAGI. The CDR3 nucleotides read TGTGCCAGCAGTTACGGGGGAGGCCTCCAAGAGACCCAGTTCTTC. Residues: CASSYGGGLQETQFF.

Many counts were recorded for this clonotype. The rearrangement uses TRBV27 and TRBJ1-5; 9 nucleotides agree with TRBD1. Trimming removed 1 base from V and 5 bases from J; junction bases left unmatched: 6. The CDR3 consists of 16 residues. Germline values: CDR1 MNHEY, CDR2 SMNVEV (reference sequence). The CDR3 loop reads CASSLFQGQGDQPQHF. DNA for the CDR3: TGTGCCAGCAGTTTATTCCAGGGACAGGGAGATCAGCCCCAGCATTTT.

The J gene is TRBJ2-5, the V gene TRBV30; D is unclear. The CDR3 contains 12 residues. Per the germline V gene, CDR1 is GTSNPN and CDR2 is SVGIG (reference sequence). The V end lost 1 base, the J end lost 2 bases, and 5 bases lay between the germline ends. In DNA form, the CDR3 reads TGTGCCTGGAGTGCTCAGCAAGAGACCCAGTACTTC. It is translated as CAWSAQQETQYF.

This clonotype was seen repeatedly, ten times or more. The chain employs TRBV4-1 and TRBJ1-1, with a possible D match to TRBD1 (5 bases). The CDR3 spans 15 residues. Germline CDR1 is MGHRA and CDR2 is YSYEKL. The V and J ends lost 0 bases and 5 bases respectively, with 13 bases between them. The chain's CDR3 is CASSQELAGMTEAFF. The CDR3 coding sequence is TGCGCCAGCAGCCAAGAGTTGGCAGGGATGACTGAAGCTTTCTTT.

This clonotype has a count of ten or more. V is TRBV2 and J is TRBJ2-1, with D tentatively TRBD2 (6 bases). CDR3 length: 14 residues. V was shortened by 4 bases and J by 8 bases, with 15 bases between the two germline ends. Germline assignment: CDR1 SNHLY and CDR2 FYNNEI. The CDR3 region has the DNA TGTGCCAGCAGTGTCGTGGGGGGACGTGATGAGCAGTTCTTC. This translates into CASSVVGGRDEQFF.

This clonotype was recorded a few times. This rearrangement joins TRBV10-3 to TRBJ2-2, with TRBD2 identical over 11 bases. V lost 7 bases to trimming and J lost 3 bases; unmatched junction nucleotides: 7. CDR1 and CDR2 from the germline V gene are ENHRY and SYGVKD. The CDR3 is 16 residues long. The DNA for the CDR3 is TGTGCCATCACAACTAGCGGGGGCGGAGACACCGGGGAGCTGTTTTTT. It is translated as CAITTSGGGDTGELFF.

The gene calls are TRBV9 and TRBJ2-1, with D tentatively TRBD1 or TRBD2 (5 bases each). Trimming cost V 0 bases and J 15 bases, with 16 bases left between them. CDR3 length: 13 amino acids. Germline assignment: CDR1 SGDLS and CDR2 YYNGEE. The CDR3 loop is CASSVETDTGVFF. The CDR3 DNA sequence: TGTGCCAGCAGCGTAGAGACGGACACCGGGGTGTTCTTC.

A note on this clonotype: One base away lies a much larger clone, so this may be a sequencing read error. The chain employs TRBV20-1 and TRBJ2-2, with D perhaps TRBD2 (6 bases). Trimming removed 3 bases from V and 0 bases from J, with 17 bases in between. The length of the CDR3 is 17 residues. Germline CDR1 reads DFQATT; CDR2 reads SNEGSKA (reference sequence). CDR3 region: CSARGGRENANTGELFF. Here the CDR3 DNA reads TGCAGTGCTAGGGGGGGACGGGAGAACGCGAACACCGGGGAGCTGTTTTTT.

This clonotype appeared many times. CDR3 DNA sequence: TGTGCCAGCAGTGGTACGGGTCGGTTGGATACGCAGTATTTT. It yields the protein CASSGTGRLDTQYF. The J gene is TRBJ2-3, the V gene TRBV6-1; D not resolved. V lost 4 bases to trimming and J lost 6 bases, with 14 bases between them. This CDR3 spans 14 amino acids. CDR1 MNHNS and CDR2 SASEGT come from the germline V gene.

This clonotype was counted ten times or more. CDR3 region: CASSPPPRRTQYF. For the CDR3, the DNA is TGTGCCAGCTCACCACCCCCTAGGAGGACGCAGTATTTT. V is TRBV18 and J is TRBJ2-3; D is perhaps TRBD2 (5 bases). From germline, CDR1 is KGHSH and CDR2 LQKENI. This CDR3 spans 13 amino acids. V was cut by 0 bases and J by 9 bases, with 10 bases left in between. Drawing the rest from reference TRBV18 and TRBJ2-3, the complete variable domain is NAGVMQNPRHLVRRRGQEARLRCSPMKGHSHVYWYRQLPEEGLKFMVYLQKENIIDESGMPKERFSAEFPKEGPSILRIQQVVRGDSAAYFCASSPPPRRTQYFGPGTRLTVL.

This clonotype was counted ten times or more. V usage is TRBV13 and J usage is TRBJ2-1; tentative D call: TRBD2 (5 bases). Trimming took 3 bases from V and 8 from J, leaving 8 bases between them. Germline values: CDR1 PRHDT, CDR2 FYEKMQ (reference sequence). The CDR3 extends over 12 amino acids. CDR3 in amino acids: CASSFREDEQFF. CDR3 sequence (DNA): TGTGCCAGCAGCTTCCGGGAAGATGAGCAGTTCTTC.

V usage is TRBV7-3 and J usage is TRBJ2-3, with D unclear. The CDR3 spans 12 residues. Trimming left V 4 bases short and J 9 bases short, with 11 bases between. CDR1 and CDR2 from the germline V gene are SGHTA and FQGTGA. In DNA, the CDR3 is TGTGCCAGCAGCTCCACCGGAGAGACGCAGTATTTT. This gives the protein CASSSTGETQYF.

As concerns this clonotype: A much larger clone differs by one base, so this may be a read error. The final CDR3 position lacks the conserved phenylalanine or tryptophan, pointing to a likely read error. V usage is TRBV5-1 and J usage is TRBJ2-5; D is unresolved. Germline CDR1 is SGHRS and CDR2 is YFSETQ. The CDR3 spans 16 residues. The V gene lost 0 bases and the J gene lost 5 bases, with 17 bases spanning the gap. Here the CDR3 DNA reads TGCGCCAGCAGCTTGGAAGGGCGCGGTGGATGGGAGACCCAGTACCTC. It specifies CASSLEGRGGWETQYL.

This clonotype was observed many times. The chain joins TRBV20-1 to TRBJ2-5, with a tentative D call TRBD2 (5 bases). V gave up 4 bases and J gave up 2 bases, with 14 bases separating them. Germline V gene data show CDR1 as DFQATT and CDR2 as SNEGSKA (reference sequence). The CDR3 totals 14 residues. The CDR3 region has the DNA TGCAGTGCTATCGAGGCTAGCCTACAAGAGACCCAGTACTTC. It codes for CSAIEASLQETQYF.